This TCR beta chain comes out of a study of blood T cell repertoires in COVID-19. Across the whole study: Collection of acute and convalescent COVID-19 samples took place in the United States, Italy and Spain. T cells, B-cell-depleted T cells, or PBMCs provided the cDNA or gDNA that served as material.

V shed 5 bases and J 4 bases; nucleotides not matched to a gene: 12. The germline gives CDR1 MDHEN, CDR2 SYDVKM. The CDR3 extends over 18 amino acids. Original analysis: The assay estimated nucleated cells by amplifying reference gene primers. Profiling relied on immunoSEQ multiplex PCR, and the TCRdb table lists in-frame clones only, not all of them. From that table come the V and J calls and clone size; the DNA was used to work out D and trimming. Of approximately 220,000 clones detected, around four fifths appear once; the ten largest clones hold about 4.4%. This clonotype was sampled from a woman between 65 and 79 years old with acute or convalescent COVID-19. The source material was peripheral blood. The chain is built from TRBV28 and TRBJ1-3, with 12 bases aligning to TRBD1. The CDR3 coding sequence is TGTGCCAGCAGTGCCGGGACAGGGGGCGCATTAAGAGGAAACACCATATATTTT. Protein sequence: CASSAGTGGALRGNTIYF.